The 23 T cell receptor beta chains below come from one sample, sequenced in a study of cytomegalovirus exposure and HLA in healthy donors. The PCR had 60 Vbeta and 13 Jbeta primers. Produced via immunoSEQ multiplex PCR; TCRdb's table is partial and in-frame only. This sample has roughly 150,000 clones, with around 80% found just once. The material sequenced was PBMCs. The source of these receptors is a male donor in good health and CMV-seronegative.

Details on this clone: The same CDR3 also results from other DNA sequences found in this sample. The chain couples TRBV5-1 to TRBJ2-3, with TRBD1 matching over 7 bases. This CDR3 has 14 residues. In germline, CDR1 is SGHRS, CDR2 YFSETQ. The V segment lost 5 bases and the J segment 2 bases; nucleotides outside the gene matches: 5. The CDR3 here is CASSPGQATDTQYF. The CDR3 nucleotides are TGCGCCAGCAGTCCCGGACAGGCCACAGATACGCAGTATTTT.

The CDR3 loop is CASNSRPAPYEQYF. In DNA form, the CDR3 reads TGTGCCAGCAACTCTAGGCCAGCCCCCTACGAGCAGTACTTC. The chain joins TRBV21-1 to TRBJ2-7; the table's D gene call, TRBD2, was not cross checked with the DNA. TRBV21-1 is shown as a pseudogene. This CDR3 is 14 amino acids long.

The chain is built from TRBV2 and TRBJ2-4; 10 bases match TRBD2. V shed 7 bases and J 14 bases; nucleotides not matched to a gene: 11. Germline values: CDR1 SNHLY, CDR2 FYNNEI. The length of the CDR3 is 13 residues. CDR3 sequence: CASTGVLAGTKYF. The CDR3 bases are TGTGCCAGCACTGGGGTACTAGCGGGGACTAAGTACTTC. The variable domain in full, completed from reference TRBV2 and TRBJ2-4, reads EPEVTQTPSHQVTQMGQEVILRCVPISNHLYFYWYRQILGQKVEFLVSFYNNEISEKSEIFDDQFSVERPDGSNFTLKIRSTKLEDSAMYFCASTGVLAGTKYFGAGTRLSVL.

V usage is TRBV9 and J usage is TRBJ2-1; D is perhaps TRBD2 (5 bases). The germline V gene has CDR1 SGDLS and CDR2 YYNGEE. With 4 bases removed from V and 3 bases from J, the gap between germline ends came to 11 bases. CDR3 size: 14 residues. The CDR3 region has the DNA TGTGCCAGCAGCACGAGGGCTCTCTACAATGAGCAGTTCTTC. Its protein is CASSTRALYNEQFF.

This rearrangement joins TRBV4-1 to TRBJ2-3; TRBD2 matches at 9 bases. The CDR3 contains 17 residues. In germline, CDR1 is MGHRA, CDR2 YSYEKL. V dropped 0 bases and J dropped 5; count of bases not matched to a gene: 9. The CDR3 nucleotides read TGCGCCAGCAGCCAAGATGTTCCTAGCGGGGTCTTAGATACGCAGTATTTT. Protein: CASSQDVPSGVLDTQYF.

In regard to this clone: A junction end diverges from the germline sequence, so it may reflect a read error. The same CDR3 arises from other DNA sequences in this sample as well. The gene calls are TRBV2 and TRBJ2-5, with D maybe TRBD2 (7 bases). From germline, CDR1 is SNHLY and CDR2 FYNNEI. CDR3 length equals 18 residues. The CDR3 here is CASSEISGIGGGYETQYF. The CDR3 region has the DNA TGCGCCAGCAGTGAAATTTCGGGCATAGGGGGGGGGTATGAGACCCAGTACTTC.

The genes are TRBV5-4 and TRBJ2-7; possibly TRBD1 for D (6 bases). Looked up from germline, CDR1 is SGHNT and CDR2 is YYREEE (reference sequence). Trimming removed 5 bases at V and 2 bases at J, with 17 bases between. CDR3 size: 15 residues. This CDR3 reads CASRTGGTLTYEQYF. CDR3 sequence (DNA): TGTGCCAGCAGGACGGGTGGGACACTCACCTACGAGCAGTACTTC.

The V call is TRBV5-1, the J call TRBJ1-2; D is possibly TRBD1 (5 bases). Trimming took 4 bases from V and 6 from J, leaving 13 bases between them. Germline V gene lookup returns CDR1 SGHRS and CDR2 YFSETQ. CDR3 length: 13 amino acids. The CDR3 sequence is CASSAQQGDGYTF. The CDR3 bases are TGCGCCAGCAGCGCGCAGCAGGGCGATGGCTACACCTTC.

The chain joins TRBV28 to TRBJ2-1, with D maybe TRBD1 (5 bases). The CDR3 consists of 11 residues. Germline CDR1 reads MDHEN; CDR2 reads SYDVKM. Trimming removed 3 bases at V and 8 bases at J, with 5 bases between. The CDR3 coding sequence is TGTGCCAGCAGTTTCAGGGATGAGCAGTTCTTC. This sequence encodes CASSFRDEQFF.

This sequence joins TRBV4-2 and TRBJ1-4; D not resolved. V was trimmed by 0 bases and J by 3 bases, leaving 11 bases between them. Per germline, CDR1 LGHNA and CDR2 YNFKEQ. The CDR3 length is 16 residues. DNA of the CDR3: TGTGCCAGCAGCCAAGATACGGCAGGCCCTAATGAAAAACTGTTTTTT. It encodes CASSQDTAGPNEKLFF.

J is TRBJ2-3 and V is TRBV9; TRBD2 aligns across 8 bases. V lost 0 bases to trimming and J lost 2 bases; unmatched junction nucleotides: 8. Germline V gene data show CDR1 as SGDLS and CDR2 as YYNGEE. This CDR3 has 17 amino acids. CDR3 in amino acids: CASSVEVAGFPTDTQYF. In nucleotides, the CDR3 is TGTGCCAGCAGCGTAGAGGTAGCGGGATTCCCCACAGATACGCAGTATTTT.

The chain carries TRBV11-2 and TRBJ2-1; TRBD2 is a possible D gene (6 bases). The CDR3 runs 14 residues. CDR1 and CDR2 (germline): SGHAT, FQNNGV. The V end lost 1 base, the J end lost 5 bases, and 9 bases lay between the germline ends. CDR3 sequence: CASSLVGRNNEQFF. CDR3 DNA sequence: TGTGCCAGCAGCTTAGTCGGGAGAAACAATGAGCAGTTCTTC.

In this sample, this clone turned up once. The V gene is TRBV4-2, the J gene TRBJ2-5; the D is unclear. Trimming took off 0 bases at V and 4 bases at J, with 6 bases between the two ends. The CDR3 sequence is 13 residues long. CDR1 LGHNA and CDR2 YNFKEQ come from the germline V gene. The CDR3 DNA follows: TGTGCCAGCAGCCAAGATAACGGAGAGACCCAGTACTTC. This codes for CASSQDNGETQYF.

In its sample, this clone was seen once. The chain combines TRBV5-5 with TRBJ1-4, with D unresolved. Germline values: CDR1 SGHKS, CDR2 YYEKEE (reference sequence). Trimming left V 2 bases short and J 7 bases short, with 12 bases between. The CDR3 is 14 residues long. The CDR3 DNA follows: TGTGCCAGCAGCTTTCACCTCCTAGGTGAAAAACTGTTTTTT. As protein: CASSFHLLGEKLFF.

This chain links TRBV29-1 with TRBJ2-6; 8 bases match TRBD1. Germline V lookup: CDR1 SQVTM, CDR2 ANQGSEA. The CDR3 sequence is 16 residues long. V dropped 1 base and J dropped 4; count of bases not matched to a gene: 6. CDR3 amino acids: CSVEVSRGRGANVLTF. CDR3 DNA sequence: TGCAGCGTTGAAGTCAGCAGGGGGCGCGGGGCCAACGTCCTGACTTTC.

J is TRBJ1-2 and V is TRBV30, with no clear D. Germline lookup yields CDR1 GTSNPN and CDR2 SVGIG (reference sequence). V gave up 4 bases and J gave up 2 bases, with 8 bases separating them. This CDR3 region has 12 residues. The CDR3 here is CAWTTENYGYTF. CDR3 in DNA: TGTGCCTGGACGACTGAGAACTATGGCTACACCTTC.

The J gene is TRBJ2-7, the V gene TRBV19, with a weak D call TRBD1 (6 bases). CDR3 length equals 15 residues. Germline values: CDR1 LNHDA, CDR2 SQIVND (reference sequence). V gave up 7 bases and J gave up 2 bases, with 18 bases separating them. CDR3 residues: CASTLATGATYEQYF. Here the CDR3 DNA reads TGTGCCAGTACCCTCGCGACAGGAGCAACCTACGAGCAGTACTTC.

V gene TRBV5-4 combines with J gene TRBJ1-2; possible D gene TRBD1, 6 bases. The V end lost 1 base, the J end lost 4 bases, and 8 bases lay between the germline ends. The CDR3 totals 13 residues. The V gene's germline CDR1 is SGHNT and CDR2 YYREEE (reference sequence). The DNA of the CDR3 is TGTGCCAGCAGCTTGCGGGGGGCCTATGGCTACACCTTC. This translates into CASSLRGAYGYTF.

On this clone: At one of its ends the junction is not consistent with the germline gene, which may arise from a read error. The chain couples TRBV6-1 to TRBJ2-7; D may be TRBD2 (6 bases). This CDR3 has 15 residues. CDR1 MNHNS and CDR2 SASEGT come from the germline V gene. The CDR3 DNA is TGTGCCCGCAGTGAAATCCCAGCGGGCCCCTACGAGCAGTACTTC. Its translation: CARSEIPAGPYEQYF.

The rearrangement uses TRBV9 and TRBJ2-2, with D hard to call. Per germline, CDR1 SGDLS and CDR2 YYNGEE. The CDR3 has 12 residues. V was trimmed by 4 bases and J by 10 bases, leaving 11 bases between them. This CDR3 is CASSPLVVELFF. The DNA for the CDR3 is TGTGCCAGCAGCCCCCTCGTCGTGGAGCTGTTTTTT.

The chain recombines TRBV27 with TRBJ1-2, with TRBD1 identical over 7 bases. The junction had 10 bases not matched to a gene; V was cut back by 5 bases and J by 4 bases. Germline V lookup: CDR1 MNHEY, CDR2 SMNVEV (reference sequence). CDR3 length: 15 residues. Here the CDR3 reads CASSIQGSPSYGYTF. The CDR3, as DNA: TGTGCCAGCAGTATACAGGGGAGCCCTAGCTATGGCTACACCTTC.

The CDR3 protein is CASSPRDQETQYF. The CDR3 bases are TGTGCCAGCAGCCCCAGGGACCAAGAGACCCAGTACTTC. The J gene is TRBJ2-5, the V gene TRBV28; D might be TRBD1 (5 bases). This CDR3 has 13 residues. Germline-derived CDR1 and CDR2 are MDHEN and SYDVKM. V lost 6 bases and J 0 bases, leaving 8 bases between the germline ends.

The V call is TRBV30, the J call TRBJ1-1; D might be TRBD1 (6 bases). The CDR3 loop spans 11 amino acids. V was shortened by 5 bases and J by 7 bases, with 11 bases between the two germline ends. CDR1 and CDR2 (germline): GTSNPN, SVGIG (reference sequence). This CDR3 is CAWSGVGEAFF. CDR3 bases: TGTGCCTGGTCAGGGGTTGGTGAAGCTTTCTTT.